This TCR beta chain was sequenced in a study of CD8+CD57+ T cells in acquired aplastic anemia (dated by TCRdb to the late 2010s). For context, the study as a whole: DNA extracted from sorted CD4+ and CD8+ cells had a mean of approximately 3.4 ug, with a range of 0.2 to 27.4 ug. CD8+CD57+ expansion was defined as frequency above the mean frequency observed in healthy subjects. Overall study outcomes, separate from this receptor: Between patients and healthy controls, no significant difference in CD8+ Simpson's diversity was found (P=0.060). Although twenty-nine CD8+ CDR3 sequences were shared by patients and controls, these sequences appeared highly expressed in patients and within the immunodominant clones of patients.

This clonotype was detected ten times or more. It has no known antigen specificity. Within one base of it there is no much larger clone, and no base qualities were kept. At the junction V is shortened by 1 base and J by 5 bases, with 12 bases in between. The CDR3 covers 14 residues, taking in both the cysteine and the phenylalanine. CDR3 DNA only is kept here, 42 bases in frame from base 1. The CDR1 and CDR2 encoded by the germline V gene are SGHRS and YFSETQ. The patients picked for sequencing were ones in whom flow cytometry had shown an expansion of CD8+CD57+ cells. All patients had severe acquired aplastic anemia diagnosed by International Study of Aplastic Anemia and Agranulocytosis and Camitta criteria. No patient had received any therapy when blood was sampled. The study deep-sequenced TCR repertoires of sorted CD4+ and CD8+ blood T cells from severe aplastic anemia patients and healthy subjects. Patients were enrolled under clinicaltrials.gov protocols 00001620, 01623167, 00001397, 00071045, 00081523 and 00961064 in the USA. Ficoll-Paque density gradient centrifugation was used to isolate peripheral blood mononuclear cells. CD4+ and CD8+ T cells were sorted by FACS or magnetic beads before DNA extraction.

TCR beta VDJ combination and CDR3 sequence profiling used genomic DNA as the template. An Illumina HiSeq 2000 was used for TCR repertoire sequencing. The original methods were these. TRBV/TRBJ rearrangement plots, CDR3 size and DJ length profiles, and Simpson's diversity index were used to evaluate the repertoires. The most abundant DNA sequence in the deep sequencing data was defined as the immunodominant clone. CDR3 amino acid sequences were checked for sharing between subjects and were compared against published repertoires and the VDJdb database. TCRdb ran its own pipeline on the public reads, namely fastp trimming at Q25 and MiXCR clone calling, and kept in-frame beta chains. Rows with one shared CDR3 protein collapse into an entry with the most common genes and DNA. None of the V and J calls come from the authors' own analysis; TCRdb made them. The sample profile shows around 290,000 distinct CDR3 sequences; roughly 61% of them were found once. The top ten clonotypes cover around 1.3% of the sample.

Sequenced material: sorted CD4+, CD8+, or CD8+CD57+ T cells (not recorded which) from PBMCs. The chain employs TRBV5-1 and TRBJ1-1; TRBD1 is perhaps the D gene, given 6 matching bases. The clonotype was recovered from a human donor with aplastic anemia. The nucleotides read TGCGCCAGCAGCTTGTACAGGGTCGGGACTGAAGCTTTCTTT. Its amino acids are CASSLYRVGTEAFF.